A single sample gave rise to the 24 T cell receptor beta chains below, sequenced in a study of blood T cell repertoires in COVID-19. Repertoires were generated with immunoSEQ multiplex PCR, while TCRdb's copy carries only in-frame clones and drops some. This table has some 250,000 clones, over 70% appearing once. Sequenced material: peripheral blood. The receptors were gathered from a man aged 80 or over with acute or convalescent COVID-19.

The V and J genes are TRBV2 and TRBJ1-5; the D is unclear. The V end lost 4 bases, the J end lost 2 bases, and 6 bases lay between the germline ends. CDR3 size: 13 residues. Germline V gene sequence: CDR1 SNHLY, CDR2 FYNNEI. CDR3 sequence: CASSGRGNQPQHF. The CDR3 region has the DNA TGTGCCAGCAGTGGCCGGGGCAATCAGCCCCAGCATTTT. Full variable domain (missing parts from reference TRBV2 and TRBJ1-5): EPEVTQTPSHQVTQMGQEVILRCVPISNHLYFYWYRQILGQKVEFLVSFYNNEISEKSEIFDDQFSVERPDGSNFTLKIRSTKLEDSAMYFCASSGRGNQPQHFGDGTRLSIL.

Details on this clone: Germline is not matched at one junction end, which may reflect a read error. This CDR3 is also generated by other DNA sequences in the sample. The CDR3 DNA reads as TGTGCCAGCAGTGAAACCGGCGGAGGCTACACCTTT. It codes for CASSETGGGYTF. The chain has TRBV2 and TRBJ1-2; D gene ambiguous. The CDR3 extends over 12 amino acids. Germline CDR1 reads SNHLY; CDR2 reads FYNNEI.

V and J are TRBV14 and TRBJ2-7; D may be TRBD2 (6 bases). The CDR3 spans 14 residues. In germline, CDR1 is SGHDN, CDR2 FVKESK. The germline V and J ends were trimmed by 1 base and 7 bases, with 14 bases remaining between them. The CDR3 coding sequence is TGTGCCAGCAGCCAAGTCGCGGGGACGGGAGAGCAGTACTTC. It translates to CASSQVAGTGEQYF.

The chain is built from TRBV27 and TRBJ1-1, with D maybe TRBD1 (5 bases). The CDR3 totals 14 residues. Trimming took 3 bases from V and 0 from J, leaving 8 bases between them. Germline CDR1 is MNHEY and CDR2 is SMNVEV (reference sequence). The CDR3 here is CASSFSGVNTEAFF. CDR3 sequence (DNA): TGTGCCAGCAGTTTCTCGGGGGTGAACACTGAAGCTTTCTTT.

This chain connects TRBV30 to TRBJ2-4, with D unresolved. V was shortened by 4 bases and J by 9 bases, with 10 bases between the two germline ends. Germline values: CDR1 GTSNPN, CDR2 SVGIG (reference sequence). The CDR3 contains 11 residues. The CDR3 bases are TGTGCCTGGACCAACTATGGCATTCAGTACTTC. Its translation: CAWTNYGIQYF.

The chain uses TRBV29-1 and TRBJ2-7; perhaps TRBD1 as D (5 bases). Per germline, CDR1 SQVTM and CDR2 ANQGSEA. The CDR3 length is 11 residues. The germline V and J ends were trimmed by 5 bases and 4 bases, with 9 bases remaining between them. CDR3 residues: CSVNTGYEQYF. Written as DNA, the CDR3 is TGCAGCGTTAACACAGGTTACGAGCAGTACTTC.

The V call is TRBV9, the J call TRBJ2-5; D might be TRBD1 (5 bases). CDR1 SGDLS and CDR2 YYNGEE come from the germline V gene. The CDR3 consists of 14 residues. Trimming shortened V by 1 base and J by 5 bases, and 12 bases separated the two germline ends. In DNA, the CDR3 is TGTGCCAGCAGCGTACAGGGTAGTTGGGAGACCCAGTACTTC. Residues: CASSVQGSWETQYF.

The rearrangement joins TRBV18 to TRBJ2-5; D call uncertain. CDR1 is KGHSH and CDR2 is LQKENI in the germline V gene. V gave up 2 bases and J gave up 4 bases, with 14 bases separating them. The CDR3 contains 15 residues. The CDR3: CASSPGLGSGETQYF. The CDR3 nucleotides are TGTGCCAGCTCACCAGGGCTCGGATCTGGAGAGACCCAGTACTTC.

This chain connects TRBV7-9 to TRBJ2-3; the match to TRBD2 covers 8 bases. The CDR3 covers 18 residues. V lost 0 bases, J lost 4 bases, and 12 bases stayed unmatched. Germline V gene sequence: CDR1 SEHNR, CDR2 FQNEAQ (reference sequence). The CDR3 DNA follows: TGTGCCAGCAGCTTAGCCGGTCGGTACGCGGGGGGTCCAGATACGCAGTATTTT. As protein: CASSLAGRYAGGPDTQYF.

The chain couples TRBV3-1 (or the pseudogene TRBV3-2) to TRBJ2-2, with D tentatively TRBD2 (5 bases). Germline CDR1 is LGHDT and CDR2 is YNNKEL (reference sequence). The CDR3 totals 16 residues. Trimming stripped 5 bases from V and 3 bases from J, with 16 bases between. The CDR3 reads CASSGRRPFDTGELFF. CDR3 DNA sequence: TGTGCCAGCAGCGGGCGGAGGCCTTTTGACACCGGGGAGCTGTTTTTT.

The table lists this clone with a count of one. The V gene is TRBV5-1, the J gene TRBJ1-2; 8 bases match TRBD1. J was trimmed by 4 bases and V by 6 bases; bases with no gene match: 8. Germline values: CDR1 SGHRS, CDR2 YFSETQ. The CDR3 extends over 14 amino acids. This chain's CDR3 is CASTDRDGSYGYTF. The CDR3, as DNA: TGCGCCAGCACGGACAGGGATGGGAGCTATGGCTACACCTTC. The whole variable domain, remainder taken from reference TRBV5-1 and TRBJ1-2, is KAGVTQTPRYLIKTRGQQVTLSCSPISGHRSVSWYQQTPGQGLQFLFEYFSETQRNKGNFPGRFSGRQFSNSRSEMNVSTLELGDSALYLCASTDRDGSYGYTFGSGTRLTVV.

This sequence joins TRBV6-1 and TRBJ2-5; D remains unclear. The CDR3 length is 15 residues. Germline CDR1 MNHNS, CDR2 SASEGT. V lost 2 bases and J 4 bases, leaving 14 bases between the germline ends. CDR3 coding DNA: TGTGCCAGCAGTGAACGGCCCCCCCCGGGAGAGACCCAGTACTTC. Protein sequence: CASSERPPPGETQYF.

There are a few counts of this clone. The chain links TRBV10-3 to TRBJ1-6; D is perhaps TRBD1 (6 bases). V shed 2 bases and J shed 6 bases, with 11 bases lying between them. From germline, CDR1 is ENHRY and CDR2 SYGVKD. The CDR3 is 15 amino acids. CDR3 region: CAISEAQDSNSPLHF. The CDR3 nucleotides are TGTGCCATCAGTGAGGCACAGGACAGTAATTCACCCCTCCACTTT.

Only one count was recorded for this clone. This rearrangement joins TRBV7-6 to TRBJ1-5; D possibly corresponds to TRBD1 (6 bases). V gave up 5 bases and J gave up 1 base, with 12 bases separating them. CDR1 SGHVS and CDR2 FNYEAQ come from the germline V gene. The CDR3 is 15 amino acids. The CDR3 here is CASSPQQGSNQPQHF. Here the CDR3 DNA reads TGTGCCAGCAGCCCTCAACAGGGAAGCAATCAGCCCCAGCATTTT.

V is TRBV5-4 and J is TRBJ2-7, with 11 bases matching TRBD1. The CDR3 covers 15 residues. CDR1 SGHNT and CDR2 YYREEE come from the germline V gene (reference sequence). Trimming took 0 bases from V and 4 from J; bases not matched to a gene: 3. In nucleotides, the CDR3 is TGTGCCAGCAGCTTGGTCGGGACAGGGGGTTACGAGCAGTACTTC. Protein sequence: CASSLVGTGGYEQYF.

The chain employs TRBV13 and TRBJ2-3; 7 bases line up with TRBD2. This CDR3 spans 13 amino acids. Germline V gives CDR1 PRHDT, CDR2 FYEKMQ (reference sequence). Trimming cost V 5 bases and J 4 bases; bases outside gene matches: 3. The CDR3 DNA is TGTGCCAGCAGCACCCGGGGGGCAGATACGCAGTATTTT. Amino acids: CASSTRGADTQYF.

This chain uses TRBV6-8 with TRBJ2-1, with D uncertain. V shed 0 bases and J shed 7 bases, with 13 bases lying between them. Germline CDR1 and CDR2: MNHGY and SAAAGT. The CDR3 has 15 amino acids. The CDR3 sequence: CASSYSLTARNEQFF. Here the CDR3 DNA reads TGTGCCAGCAGTTACTCGTTAACAGCTCGGAATGAGCAGTTCTTC.

As regards this clone: The sample carries other DNA sequences with the same CDR3. The chain carries TRBV19 and TRBJ1-2; TRBD1 matches 8 bases. V lost 4 bases and J lost 3; bases outside the gene matches: 1. CDR1 is LNHDA and CDR2 is SQIVND in the germline V gene (reference sequence). This CDR3 comprises 13 residues. The CDR3 bases are TGTGCCAGTAGTAAACAGGGGGACTATGGCTACACCTTC. It translates to CASSKQGDYGYTF.

The rearrangement links TRBV4-1 to TRBJ2-7; 8 positions agree with TRBD1. The CDR3 spans 16 residues. Germline V gene data show CDR1 as MGHRA and CDR2 as YSYEKL. V trimming: 0 bases; J trimming: 3 bases; junction bases outside the gene matches: 7. Written as DNA, the CDR3 is TGCGCCAGCAGCCAAGATGCGACAGGGGAAATCTACGAGCAGTACTTC. This translates into CASSQDATGEIYEQYF.

The chain recombines TRBV3-1 (or the pseudogene TRBV3-2) with TRBJ2-5; 15 bases are shared with TRBD2. Trimming cost V 4 bases and J 5 bases; bases outside gene matches: 11. The germline gives CDR1 LGHDT, CDR2 YNNKEL (reference sequence). The CDR3 runs 18 residues. The CDR3 sequence is CASSPRTSGRAIGETQYF. In DNA form, the CDR3 reads TGTGCCAGCAGCCCCAGGACTAGCGGGAGGGCCATAGGGGAGACCCAGTACTTC.

This clone came up once. The chain has TRBV6-6 and TRBJ1-2; D not certain. Per germline, CDR1 MNHNY and CDR2 SVGAGI (reference sequence). The V and J ends lost 2 bases and 0 bases respectively, with 10 bases between them. The CDR3 is 15 residues long. CDR3 DNA sequence: TGTGCCAGCAGTTACGGTTTACAACCTAACTATGGCTACACCTTC. Amino acid sequence: CASSYGLQPNYGYTF.

The chain recombines TRBV10-2 with TRBJ1-1; D unresolved. The CDR3 covers 14 residues. V was clipped by 6 bases and J by 1 base, with 12 bases between them. CDR1 and CDR2 (germline): WSHSY, SAAADI. The CDR3: CASRPGSANTEAFF. CDR3 sequence (DNA): TGCGCCAGCAGACCCGGGTCAGCGAACACTGAAGCTTTCTTT.

The chain uses TRBV12-3 or TRBV12-4 and TRBJ2-1; D unclear. This CDR3 region has 11 residues. V lost 6 bases and J 7 bases, leaving 7 bases between the germline ends. CDR3 coding DNA: TGTGCCAGCAGCCGTAGAAATGAGCAGTTCTTC. Protein: CASSRRNEQFF.

The chain has TRBV28 and TRBJ1-1; 7 positions agree with TRBD1. From germline, CDR1 is MDHEN and CDR2 SYDVKM. V lost 2 bases and J lost 5; bases outside the gene matches: 5. This CDR3 is built from 14 residues. The CDR3 spells CASSLAGGGTEAFF. CDR3 nucleotide sequence: TGTGCCAGCAGTTTAGCAGGGGGTGGGACTGAAGCTTTCTTT. The full variable domain, with the rest looked up from reference TRBV28 and TRBJ1-1, is DVKVTQSSRYLVKRTGEKVFLECVQDMDHENMFWYRQDPGLGLRLIYFSYDVKMKEKGDIPEGYSVSREKKERFSLILESASTNQTSMYLCASSLAGGGTEAFFGQGTRLTVV.